This T cell receptor (beta chain) was found in a study of shared clonotypes between healthy human individuals. Trimming pared 3 bases from V and 3 bases from J, leaving 9 bases between. Germline-derived CDR1 and CDR2 are SGHAT and FQNNGV. The CDR3 length is 13 residues. In the source study's methods: ImmunoSEQ gave junction-only sequences without quality scores, so filtering differed. TCRdb keeps only in-frame clones here, not all; method: immunoSEQ multiplex PCR. That table supplies the V and J calls and clone size; D and trimming were determined from the DNA. The profile shows millions of clones, about 95% of them singletons. Naive CD8 cells comprised CD45RO-negative, CCR7-positively selected cells, excluding terminally differentiated effector memory CD45RA+ cells. Every contributor of samples was a Caucasian grown-up residing in Nashville, Tennessee.

The receptor comes from a man between 18 and 35 years old in good health. The chain carries TRBV11-2 and TRBJ2-7; D is ambiguous. Sequencing was carried out using naive CD8+ T cells sorted from blood. CDR3 nucleotides: TGTGCCAGCAGCTTCGGAATCCTCTACGAGCAGTACTTC. This translates into CASSFGILYEQYF.